The clone carrying this T cell receptor beta chain was picked up a small number of times. The sample originates from a study of response to subunit inactivated influenza vaccine. CDR1 and CDR2 (germline): KGHSH, LQKENI. Trimming stripped 3 bases from V and 4 bases from J, with 17 bases between. This CDR3 spans 16 amino acids. TCRdb reprocessed the RT-PCR reads with MiXCR, giving one entry per CDR3 protein. Among about 800,000 distinct CDR3 sequences listed, 20% to 25% were seen once. The rearrangement joins TRBV18 to TRBJ2-3; maybe TRBD1 (5 bases). This TCR was sampled from a man in his forties or fifties who received an inactivated influenza vaccine. The material was PBMCs from blood, obtained 4 to 6 days after vaccination. CDR3 nucleotides: TGTGCCAGCTCACCGACCACGCGCCAGGGCGCAGATACGCAGTATTTT. Protein product: CASSPTTRQGADTQYF.